The clone carrying this TCR beta chain was observed a handful of times. Its target is unknown. These data come from a study of T-cell memory formation after mild COVID-19. Study results and limitations: Mainly in CM and EM were contracting CD4+ clones; CD8+ were in EMRA.

TCRdb analysed the 5' RACE reads with MiXCR anew, one entry per CDR3 protein. The sample holds under 300,000 distinct CDR3 sequences, roughly 10% seen once. Sequencing used PBMCs or a T cell subset sorted from them (not recorded which). The sequence was collected from a man younger than 35 who had mild COVID-19 (a few samples of this study predate the infection). Cell type and time point are not known.

The CDR3 coding sequence is TGTGCCAGCAGCCCTTCCCGGGACAGGGAGACCGGGGAGCTGTTTTTT. Residues: CASSPSRDRETGELFF. The chain combines TRBV5-4 with TRBJ2-2; 9 bases map to TRBD1. CDR1 SGHNT and CDR2 YYREEE come from the germline V gene (reference sequence). Germline trimming cut 4 bases from V and 5 bases from J; bases unmatched to any gene: 9. This CDR3 has 16 residues.